Following are 27 T cell receptor beta chains from one sample sequenced in a study of cytomegalovirus exposure and HLA in healthy donors. PCR amplification relied on 60 Vbeta primers (plus 13 Jbeta primers). Sequencing was performed with immunoSEQ multiplex PCR; in TCRdb, only in-frame clones are kept and a portion is missing. The sample has about 140,000 clones, over 60% seen once. Sequenced: PBMCs. These receptors all stem from a male donor in good health and CMV-seronegative.

The chain joins TRBV7-3 to TRBJ2-1; D gene unclear. V was clipped by 1 base and J by 7 bases, with 17 bases between them. There are 16 residues in the CDR3. CDR1 SGHTA and CDR2 FQGTGA come from the germline V gene. DNA of the CDR3: TGTGCCAGCAGCTTAAAAAAGGTTGACGGAGCAAATGAGCAGTTCTTC. This translates into CASSLKKVDGANEQFF.

This clone was recorded a few times. The gene calls are TRBV19 and TRBJ1-4, with 8 bases identical to TRBD1. The CDR3 consists of 14 residues. V lost 4 bases to trimming and J lost 5 bases; unmatched junction nucleotides: 3. Germline CDR1 and CDR2: LNHDA and SQIVND (reference sequence). CDR3 DNA sequence: TGTGCCAGTAGTACGGACAGGGAGAATGAAAAACTGTTTTTT. Its protein product is CASSTDRENEKLFF.

The table lists this clone with a few counts. The rearrangement uses TRBV1 and TRBJ2-1; the D call of TRBD1 is as the table states it, not checked on the DNA. TRBV1 is deemed a pseudogene. This CDR3 spans 17 amino acids. CDR3 in amino acids: CTSRRRTDYRSYNEQFF. CDR3 DNA: TGCACCAGCCGACGACGGACAGATTATCGCTCCTACAATGAGCAGTTCTTC.

The rearrangement links TRBV4-1 to TRBJ1-5, with D unresolved. The V gene's germline CDR1 is MGHRA and CDR2 YSYEKL. The CDR3 is 16 residues long. V lost 0 bases, J lost 0 bases, and 9 bases lay in between. CDR3 DNA sequence: TGCGCCAGCAGCCAAGATGGAGACTATAGCAATCAGCCCCAGCATTTT. Translating gives CASSQDGDYSNQPQHF.

The chain links TRBV4-1 to TRBJ2-3, with 7 positions matching TRBD2. The CDR3 runs 14 residues. Germline CDR1 and CDR2: MGHRA and YSYEKL. V lost 4 bases, J lost 3 bases, and 4 bases stayed unmatched. The CDR3 DNA reads TGCGCCAGCAGCCCCCCCGGGGGGACAGATACGCAGTATTTT. This gives the protein CASSPPGGTDTQYF.

This clone was recorded only once. The same CDR3 arises from other DNA sequences in this sample as well. J is TRBJ2-3 and V is TRBV5-1; 14 nucleotides line up with TRBD2. The V and J ends lost 4 bases and 5 bases, in that order; junction bases with no gene match: 3. Per the germline V gene, CDR1 is SGHRS and CDR2 is YFSETQ. CDR3 size: 15 residues. The CDR3 coding sequence is TGCGCCAGCAGCAGGGGACTAGCGGGAGAAGATACGCAGTATTTT. This codes for CASSRGLAGEDTQYF.

The chain couples TRBV5-1 to TRBJ2-5, with 12 bases fitting TRBD2. With 7 bases clipped from V and 2 bases from J, the junction kept 9 bases outside the gene matches. The CDR3 spans 16 residues. Germline V lookup: CDR1 SGHRS, CDR2 YFSETQ. CDR3 in amino acids: CASRPSSGGGQETQYF. CDR3 sequence (DNA): TGCGCCAGCCGACCTTCTAGCGGGGGGGGGCAAGAGACCCAGTACTTC.

This rearrangement joins TRBV28 to TRBJ1-5, with a possible D match to TRBD1 (6 bases). This CDR3 has 14 residues. Trimming left V 5 bases short and J 6 bases short, with 14 bases between. Germline assignment: CDR1 MDHEN and CDR2 SYDVKM. CDR3 in amino acids: CASSPQGGGQPQHF. CDR3 bases: TGTGCCAGCAGTCCACAGGGCGGTGGTCAGCCCCAGCATTTT.

The rearrangement joins TRBV11-3 to TRBJ2-3; TRBD2 matches at 12 bases. V shed 1 base, J shed 3 bases, and the junction held 2 bases outside the gene matches. There are 16 residues in the CDR3. Germline CDR1 is SGHNT and CDR2 is YENEEA. CDR3 DNA sequence: TGTGCCAGCAGCTTAGGAGGGACTAGCGGGACAGATACGCAGTATTTT. Translated: CASSLGGTSGTDTQYF. Drawing the rest from reference TRBV11-3 and TRBJ2-3, the complete variable domain is EAGVVQSPRYKIIEKKQPVAFWCNPISGHNTLYWYLQNLGQGPELLIRYENEEAVDDSQLPKDRFSAERLKGVDSTLKIQPAELGDSAVYLCASSLGGTSGTDTQYFGPGTRLTVL.

V gene TRBV5-6 combines with J gene TRBJ2-7; D unresolved. Looked up from germline, CDR1 is SGHDT and CDR2 is YYEEEE. The CDR3 contains 11 residues. V was clipped by 1 base and J by 3 bases, with 2 bases between them. The CDR3 DNA follows: TGTGCCAGCAGCTTGTACTACGAGCAGTACTTC. Translated, it gives CASSLYYEQYF.

The V call is TRBV19, the J call TRBJ1-4; TRBD1 might be the D (5 bases). The V end lost 5 bases, the J end lost 0 bases, and 10 bases lay between the germline ends. The CDR3 spans 15 residues. Germline lookup yields CDR1 LNHDA and CDR2 SQIVND (reference sequence). The CDR3: CASSPGLATNEKLFF. CDR3 sequence (DNA): TGTGCCAGTAGTCCAGGGCTTGCAACTAATGAAAAACTGTTTTTT.

The V call is TRBV7-2, the J call TRBJ1-4; D remains ambiguous. This CDR3 comprises 15 residues. The germline gives CDR1 SGHTA, CDR2 FQGNSA. Deletions cut 5 bases from V and 0 bases from J, with 10 bases between. CDR3 bases: TGTGCCAGCAGCCAGGTGCGGGCAACTAATGAAAAACTGTTTTTT. Protein: CASSQVRATNEKLFF.

The chain couples TRBV30 to TRBJ1-2; D gene unclear. Germline lookup yields CDR1 GTSNPN and CDR2 SVGIG (reference sequence). V lost 3 bases to trimming and J lost 6 bases, with 8 bases between them. The CDR3 consists of 11 residues. CDR3 loop: CAWRNSNGYTF. The CDR3 DNA reads TGTGCCTGGAGGAACTCCAATGGCTACACCTTC. The full variable domain, in which reference TRBV30 and TRBJ1-2 provide the parts outside the CDR3, is SQTIHQWPATLVQPVGSPLSLECTVEGTSNPNLYWYRQAAGRGLQLLFYSVGIGQISSEVPQNLSASRPQDRQFILSSKKLLLSDSGFYLCAWRNSNGYTFGSGTRLTVV.

The chain uses TRBV5-4 and TRBJ1-1, with D unclear. V was shortened by 1 base and J by 4 bases, with 8 bases between the two germline ends. In germline, CDR1 is SGHNT, CDR2 YYREEE (reference sequence). The CDR3 sequence is 13 residues long. The CDR3 DNA follows: TGTGCCAGCAGCTTGCCCGGCGGCACTGAAGCTTTCTTT. Its translation: CASSLPGGTEAFF.

V and J are TRBV25-1 and TRBJ1-5; D is unclear. The germline V gene has CDR1 MGHDK and CDR2 SYGVNS. Between the trimmed V and J ends, which lost 2 bases and 0 bases, there was a span of 8 bases. The CDR3 sequence is 15 residues long. CDR3 loop: CASSERGYSNQPQHF. CDR3 in DNA: TGTGCCAGCAGTGAACGCGGTTATAGCAATCAGCCCCAGCATTTT.

This clone has a handful of counts. The chain recombines TRBV5-6 with TRBJ1-1; D gene ambiguous. V lost 0 bases and J lost 2, with 11 bases in between. The CDR3 totals 15 residues. From germline, CDR1 is SGHDT and CDR2 YYEEEE. The CDR3 loop is CASSLGLKPNTEAFF. The CDR3 DNA reads TGTGCCAGCAGCTTGGGACTCAAACCTAACACTGAAGCTTTCTTT. Full variable domain (outside the CDR3, taken from reference TRBV5-6 and TRBJ1-1): DAGVTQSPTHLIKTRGQQVTLRCSPKSGHDTVSWYQQALGQGPQFIFQYYEEEERQRGNFPDRFSGHQFPNYSSELNVNALLLGDSALYLCASSLGLKPNTEAFFGQGTRLTVV.

About this clone itself: The junction departs from germline at one end; a sequencing error may be responsible. Distinct nucleotide sequences in the sample also encode this CDR3. The CDR3 coding sequence is TGCGCCAGCAGCCGTACCGGGACAGGGGCCTCTGGGGCCAACGTCCTGACTTTT. Translated: CASSRTGTGASGANVLTF. The genes are TRBV5-1 and TRBJ2-6; 10 bases fit TRBD1. Germline CDR1 is SGHRS and CDR2 is YFSETQ. The CDR3 sequence is 18 residues long.

This clone has a handful of counts. V and J are TRBV5-8 and TRBJ1-2; 7 nucleotides align to TRBD1. The CDR3 consists of 15 residues. V gave up 4 bases and J gave up 4 bases; unmatched junction bases: 10. The V gene's germline CDR1 is SGHTS and CDR2 YDEGEE. Here the CDR3 DNA reads TGTGCCAGCAGCCTTCCTCCGACAGGGAGCTATGGCTACACCTTC. It translates to CASSLPPTGSYGYTF.

V usage is TRBV13 and J usage is TRBJ2-7; 9 positions agree with TRBD2. The germline CDR1 and CDR2 sequences are PRHDT and FYEKMQ (reference sequence). V shed 5 bases and J 0 bases; nucleotides not matched to a gene: 2. The CDR3 length is 14 residues. CDR3 nucleotide sequence: TGTGCCAGCAGCGGTAGCGGGAGCTCCTACGAGCAGTACTTC. This translates into CASSGSGSSYEQYF.

The V gene is TRBV2, the J gene TRBJ2-7, with D possibly TRBD1 on 6 matching bases. This CDR3 contains 15 residues. Deletions cut 6 bases from V and 6 bases from J, with 21 bases between. Germline loops: CDR1 SNHLY, CDR2 FYNNEI. DNA of the CDR3: TGTGCCAGCAGACGCCCCGGACAGTTCCCTCTCGAGCAGTACTTC. Amino acid sequence: CASRRPGQFPLEQYF.

The genes are TRBV5-1 and TRBJ1-1; 10 nucleotides align to TRBD1. The germline CDR1 and CDR2 sequences are SGHRS and YFSETQ. V lost 2 bases to trimming and J lost 4 bases; unmatched junction nucleotides: 2. The CDR3 length is 14 residues. CDR3 nucleotides: TGCGCCAGCAGCTTTGGACAGGGGGGCACTGAAGCTTTCTTT. Its protein is CASSFGQGGTEAFF.

This clone has only one observation. This chain connects TRBV5-1 to TRBJ2-1; 8 bases match TRBD2. Germline values: CDR1 SGHRS, CDR2 YFSETQ. The junction had 8 bases not matched to a gene; V was cut back by 0 bases and J by 3 bases. The CDR3 covers 17 residues. CDR3 region: CASSLGWASGYYNEQFF. In nucleotides, the CDR3 is TGCGCCAGCAGCTTGGGTTGGGCTAGCGGGTACTACAATGAGCAGTTCTTC. The whole variable domain, remainder taken from reference TRBV5-1 and TRBJ2-1, is KAGVTQTPRYLIKTRGQQVTLSCSPISGHRSVSWYQQTPGQGLQFLFEYFSETQRNKGNFPGRFSGRQFSNSRSEMNVSTLELGDSALYLCASSLGWASGYYNEQFFGPGTRLTVL.

This clone was picked up one time. This chain uses TRBV4-3 with TRBJ2-3; 10 nucleotides agree with TRBD2. From germline, CDR1 is LGHNA and CDR2 YSLEER. With 3 bases clipped from V and 9 bases from J, the junction kept 12 bases outside the gene matches. This CDR3 is 16 amino acids long. The DNA for the CDR3 is TGCGCCAGCAGCCAGGATCTAGCGGGGGCCCCTTTGACGCAGTATTTT. Protein sequence: CASSQDLAGAPLTQYF.

This chain connects TRBV29-1 to TRBJ2-5; tentative D call: TRBD1 (5 bases). V lost 4 bases and J lost 2, with 20 bases in between. CDR3 length equals 16 residues. Looked up from germline, CDR1 is SQVTM and CDR2 is ANQGSEA. CDR3: CSVGPSYDSWQETQYF. The CDR3 DNA is TGCAGCGTTGGCCCATCTTATGACAGCTGGCAAGAGACCCAGTACTTC.

The chain combines TRBV5-1 with TRBJ1-2; unclear D gene. Trimming pared 0 bases from V and 1 base from J, leaving 7 bases between. The length of the CDR3 is 14 residues. Germline V lookup: CDR1 SGHRS, CDR2 YFSETQ. The CDR3 loop is CASSLVSSNYGYTF. In nucleotides, the CDR3 is TGCGCCAGCAGCTTGGTGTCCAGTAACTATGGCTACACCTTC.

Regarding this clone: Other DNA sequences in this specimen translate into the identical CDR3. The chain uses TRBV28 and TRBJ1-2; D is undetermined. Germline V lookup: CDR1 MDHEN, CDR2 SYDVKM. This CDR3 has 11 residues. V lost 2 bases and J 5 bases, leaving 3 bases between the germline ends. The CDR3: CASSLRYGYTF. The CDR3 nucleotides are TGTGCCAGCAGTTTACGGTATGGCTACACCTTC.

This clone was seen a few times. The chain has TRBV6-1 and TRBJ2-1; D perhaps matches TRBD2 (5 bases). This CDR3 has 16 amino acids. The ends were cut back, 2 bases at V and 7 bases at J, with 18 bases in the middle. Germline V gives CDR1 MNHNS, CDR2 SASEGT. The CDR3 sequence: CASSEILASRSNEQFF. As DNA, the CDR3 is TGTGCCAGCAGTGAAATCCTGGCTAGCCGGTCGAATGAGCAGTTCTTC.